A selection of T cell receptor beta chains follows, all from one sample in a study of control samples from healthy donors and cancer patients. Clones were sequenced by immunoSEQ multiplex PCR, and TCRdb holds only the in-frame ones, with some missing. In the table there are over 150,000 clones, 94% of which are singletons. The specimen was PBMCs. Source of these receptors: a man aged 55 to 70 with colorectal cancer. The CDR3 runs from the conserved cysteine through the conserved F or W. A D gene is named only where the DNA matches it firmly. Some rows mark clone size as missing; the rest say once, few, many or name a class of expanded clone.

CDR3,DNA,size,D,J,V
CASSQLVDSSGNTIYF,TGTGCCAGCAGCCAACTTGTGGACAGCTCTGGAAACACCATATATTTT,NA,NA,TRBJ1-3,TRBV3-1/TRBV3-2
CASSFGQGGGNTIYF,TGTGCCAGCAGCTTCGGCCAGGGGGGAGGAAACACCATATATTTT,NA,TRBD1,TRBJ1-3,TRBV5-4
CAWSLTSYEQYF,TGTGCCTGGAGTCTAACGTCCTACGAGCAGTACTTC,NA,NA,TRBJ2-7,TRBV30
CATSEPRNQGPNTDTQYF,TGTGCCACCAGTGAACCCCGCAACCAGGGGCCGAACACAGATACGCAGTATTTT,NA,NA,TRBJ2-3,TRBV24-1
CASQADVMNTEAFF,TGTGCCAGTCAAGCGGACGTCATGAACACTGAAGCTTTCTTT,NA,NA,TRBJ1-1,TRBV7-8
CASTEWDPSGNTIYF,TGTGCCAGCACCGAATGGGACCCATCTGGAAACACCATATATTTT,NA,NA,TRBJ1-3,TRBV5-5
CASSARRGPQETQYF,TGTGCCAGCAGCGCCCGGAGGGGGCCCCAAGAGACCCAGTACTTC,NA,NA,TRBJ2-5,TRBV7-9
CASSPVDSGNTIYF,TGTGCCAGCTCACCTGTGGACTCTGGAAACACCATATATTTT,NA,NA,TRBJ1-3,TRBV18
CSASEGPDRQTQYF,TGCAGTGCTAGTGAGGGGCCGGACAGGCAGACCCAGTACTTC,NA,TRBD1,TRBJ2-5,TRBV20-1
CATSRDHYGYTF,TGTGCCACCAGCAGAGATCACTATGGCTACACCTTC,NA,NA,TRBJ1-2,TRBV15
CASGGIGDAYGYTF,TGTGCCAGCGGCGGGATAGGGGATGCCTATGGCTACACCTTC,NA,NA,TRBJ1-2,TRBV2
CASSPSQGGQETQYF,TGTGCCAGCAGCCCCTCTCAGGGGGGACAAGAGACCCAGTACTTC,NA,NA,TRBJ2-5,TRBV11-3
CASSLRAGDTDTQYF,TGTGCCAGCAGTTTACGAGCGGGGGATACAGATACGCAGTATTTT,once,TRBD2,TRBJ2-3,TRBV27
CATSREQGQGIGNTIYF,TGTGCCACCAGCAGAGAACAGGGACAGGGTATCGGAAACACCATATATTTT,few,TRBD1,TRBJ1-3,TRBV15
CSVAWTGERTEAFF,TGCAGCGTTGCCTGGACAGGGGAGCGCACTGAAGCTTTCTTT,NA,TRBD1,TRBJ1-1,TRBV29-1
CASSQPGLAEAATQYF,TGTGCCAGCAGCCAACCGGGACTAGCGGAGGCGGCTACGCAGTATTTT,NA,TRBD2,TRBJ2-3,TRBV7-2
CASSLAGGRASDRAFF,TGTGCCAGCAGTTTAGCGGGGGGGCGGGCTAGTGATCGTGCTTTCTTT,few,NA,TRBJ1-1,TRBV27
CASSSTGLNTEAFF,TGTGCCAGCAGCTCGACAGGTCTGAACACTGAAGCTTTCTTT,NA,NA,TRBJ1-1,TRBV5-6
CAWSAGTGEYEQYF,TGTGCCTGGAGTGCCGGGACAGGAGAGTACGAGCAGTACTTC,NA,TRBD1,TRBJ2-7,TRBV30
CAWSRPNQPQHF,TGTGCCTGGAGCCGGCCCAATCAGCCCCAGCATTTT,NA,NA,TRBJ1-5,TRBV30
CASSETSGGVGNSPLHF,TGTGCCAGCAGTGAAACCTCCGGAGGGGTCGGGAATTCACCCCTCCACTTT,NA,NA,TRBJ1-6,TRBV25-1
CACNRGYNEQFF,TGTGCCTGTAACAGGGGATACAATGAGCAGTTCTTC,NA,TRBD1,TRBJ2-1,TRBV30
CASSARGARDSPLHF,TGCGCCAGCAGCGCCCGGGGGGCCCGGGATTCACCCCTCCACTTT,NA,NA,TRBJ1-6,TRBV5-1
CASSLLAGGSTDTQYF,TGCGCCAGCAGCCTACTAGCGGGGGGAAGCACAGATACGCAGTATTTT,NA,TRBD2,TRBJ2-3,TRBV4-1
CAWSVGSASYEQYF,TGTGCCTGGAGTGTAGGCAGTGCCTCCTACGAGCAGTACTTC,NA,NA,TRBJ2-7,TRBV30
CASSLSAGEYNQPQHF,TGTGCCAGCAGTTTATCGGCAGGGGAATACAATCAGCCCCAGCATTTT,NA,NA,TRBJ1-5,TRBV27
CASSHQGVTNYGYTF,TGTGCCAGCAGCCACCAGGGTGTTACTAACTATGGCTACACCTTC,NA,NA,TRBJ1-2,TRBV3-1/TRBV3-2
CASSLGAGYEQYF,TGTGCCAGCAGCTTAGGCGCGGGCTACGAGCAGTACTTC,NA,NA,TRBJ2-7,TRBV11-3
CAWSLVGNQPQHF,TGTGCCTGGAGTTTGGTCGGGAATCAGCCCCAGCATTTT,NA,NA,TRBJ1-5,TRBV30
CASSAGQPGNTIYF,TGTGCCAGCAGCGCAGGACAGCCTGGAAACACCATATATTTT,NA,NA,TRBJ1-3,TRBV9
CASSQDLQGTVGYTF,TGCGCCAGCAGCCAAGACCTACAGGGTACAGTAGGCTACACCTTC,NA,NA,TRBJ1-2,TRBV4-3
CASSPTGPNTEAFF,TGTGCCAGCAGCCCGACAGGGCCGAACACTGAAGCTTTCTTT,NA,TRBD1,TRBJ1-1,TRBV7-2